This TCR beta chain appears in the sequencing data of a study of shared clonotypes between healthy human individuals. General study findings and limits: For naive CD4 cells, around 5% of clonotypes were shared across a handful of donors. The authors expected sequencing depth to affect clonotype sharing among donors.

Deletions cut 1 base from V and 0 bases from J, with 9 bases between. This CDR3 has 15 residues. Germline V gene data show CDR1 as LGHNT and CDR2 as FRNRAP. Comments on this clone: Its antigen is not known.

This table comes from immunoSEQ multiplex PCR, and its TCRdb copy is limited to in-frame clones, with some not included. The profile shows roughly 1,600,000 clones, 97% to 99% of them singletons. Memory CD4+ cells were the fraction left after CD45RA+ naive selection. The chain is built from TRBV12-5 and TRBJ1-1; D not certain. The sequenced sample was naive CD4+ T cells sorted from blood. As to subset: CD45RA+ positively selected. The TCR comes from a man aged 25-40 years in good health. The CDR3 nucleotides read TGTGCTAGTGGTTTGGGGACGACTCTGAACACTGAAGCTTTCTTT. It translates to CASGLGTTLNTEAFF. The whole variable domain, remainder taken from reference TRBV12-5 and TRBJ1-1, is DARVTQTPRHKVTEMGQEVTMRCQPILGHNTVFWYRQTMMQGLELLAYFRNRAPLDDSGMPKDRFSAEMPDATLATLKIQPSEPRDSAVYFCASGLGTTLNTEAFFGQGTRLTVV.